Below, 10 T cell receptor beta chains from the same sample are listed, as sequenced in a study of neurological immune-mediated disorders. This sample's time point: technical triplicate 2. From the 5' RACE reads, TCRdb called clonotypes with MiXCR, one entry per CDR3 protein. The sample contains about 59,000 distinct CDR3 sequences, 24% of which appear only once. The material sequenced was PBMCs. These receptors all come from a man aged 55-75 years with HTLV-1-associated myelopathy (HAM/TSP).

In this sample, this clonotype turned up many times. The rearrangement links TRBV9 to TRBJ2-1; D possibly corresponds to TRBD1 (6 bases). Germline CDR1 SGDLS, CDR2 YYNGEE. This CDR3 is 15 amino acids long. V lost 2 bases and J lost 8, with 17 bases in between. The CDR3 sequence: CASSVLQGSIDEQFF. CDR3 sequence (DNA): TGTGCCAGCAGCGTTTTACAGGGCTCTATCGATGAGCAGTTCTTC.

This clonotype was counted a few times. The chain combines TRBV5-1 with TRBJ2-3; 8 positions agree with TRBD2. V shed 3 bases, J shed 4 bases, and the junction held 7 bases outside the gene matches. The germline CDR1 and CDR2 sequences are SGHRS and YFSETQ. The CDR3 is made up of 15 amino acids. CDR3 region: CASSWSGRKSDTQYF. The DNA for the CDR3 is TGCGCCAGCAGCTGGAGCGGGAGAAAATCAGATACGCAGTATTTT.

This clonotype was counted ten times or more. The chain joins TRBV14 to TRBJ2-3; either TRBD1 or TRBD2 may supply D (5 bases each). The germline V gene has CDR1 SGHDN and CDR2 FVKESK. The CDR3 extends over 15 amino acids. V was cut by 4 bases and J by 5 bases, with 16 bases left in between. The CDR3 is CASSPPSGLRDTQYF. CDR3 nucleotide sequence: TGTGCCAGCAGCCCCCCCTCGGGGCTTAGAGATACGCAGTATTTT.

This clonotype was observed at least ten times. The chain carries TRBV5-1 and TRBJ1-1; D gene uncertain. V was pared by 4 bases and J by 0 bases, with 13 bases between. The CDR3 runs to 15 residues. The germline V gene encodes CDR1 SGHRS and CDR2 YFSETQ. DNA of the CDR3: TGCGCCAGCAGCCCCAGGACCGATGTGAACACTGAAGCTTTCTTT. The encoded protein is CASSPRTDVNTEAFF.

This clonotype appeared a few times. The chain recombines TRBV2 with TRBJ2-7; no definite D call. The ends were cut back, 4 bases at V and 0 bases at J, with 7 bases in the middle. Per the germline V gene, CDR1 is SNHLY and CDR2 is FYNNEI. There are 13 residues in the CDR3. The CDR3 spells CASSARSSYEQYF. In nucleotides, the CDR3 is TGTGCCAGCAGTGCTCGAAGCTCCTACGAGCAGTACTTC.

This chain joins TRBV15 and TRBJ2-1; possibly TRBD1 for D (6 bases). The CDR3 covers 15 residues. V was shortened by 0 bases and J by 2 bases, with 8 bases between the two germline ends. Germline-derived CDR1 and CDR2 are LNHNV and YYDKDF (reference sequence). The CDR3 is CATSRDRGPYNEQFF. CDR3 DNA: TGTGCCACCAGCAGAGACAGGGGCCCCTACAATGAGCAGTTCTTC.

This clonotype was detected many times. V is TRBV7-9 and J is TRBJ2-1, with 11 positions matching TRBD2. The germline V gene encodes CDR1 SEHNR and CDR2 FQNEAQ (reference sequence). J gave up 8 bases and V 5 bases, and 8 bases lay outside the gene matches. The CDR3 consists of 15 residues. The chain's CDR3 is CASSISSGRRDEQFF. CDR3 nucleotides: TGTGCCAGCAGCATCTCTAGCGGGAGGAGGGATGAGCAGTTCTTC.

The chain joins TRBV6-5 to TRBJ2-1; TRBD1 aligns across 8 bases. The CDR3 loop spans 13 amino acids. Germline loops: CDR1 MNHEY, CDR2 SVGAGI. J was trimmed by 12 bases and V by 1 base; bases with no gene match: 5. The CDR3, as DNA: TGTGCCAGCAGTTACTTGGACAGGGTATGGCAGTTCTTC. Its protein product is CASSYLDRVWQFF.

This clonotype appeared many times. The chain couples TRBV6-6 to TRBJ1-2, with 8 bases fitting TRBD1. Germline CDR1 and CDR2: MNHNY and SVGAGI (reference sequence). The V segment lost 5 bases and the J segment 7 bases; nucleotides outside the gene matches: 6. CDR3 size: 13 residues. CDR3 amino acids: CASSNGQGRGYTF. CDR3 nucleotide sequence: TGTGCCAGCAGTAACGGACAGGGTCGTGGCTACACCTTC.

At least ten counts were recorded for this clonotype. The chain recombines TRBV28 with TRBJ1-5; 7 positions agree with TRBD1. CDR3 length: 14 amino acids. Germline lookup yields CDR1 MDHEN and CDR2 SYDVKM. V lost 7 bases and J lost 0; bases outside the gene matches: 3. Written as DNA, the CDR3 is TGTGCCAGCATCCAGGGGGGTAGCAATCAGCCCCAGCATTTT. As protein: CASIQGGSNQPQHF.